This paragraph reports one T cell receptor (beta chain). This clonotype was counted at least ten times. It has no known antigen specificity. Base quality data are lacking; no much larger clone is found one base away. These reads were obtained on an Illumina HiSeq 2500. First-strand cDNA was synthesized with Superscript III and a set of TRAV- and TRBV-specific primers, covering both TCRalpha and TCRbeta chains. TCRs were amplified with Phusion for 15 to 25 PCR cycles using a constant-region primer together with the adapter attached to the V primers. The MessageAmp II aRNA Amplification Kit was used to amplify the isolated mRNA, with in vitro transcription run for roughly 16 hours at 37 degrees C. mRNA for TCR sequencing was isolated with the Dynabeads mRNA DIRECT Purification Kit. Indexed Illumina adapters were added in a second Phusion PCR of 25 to 30 cycles, and the PCR products were purified with AMPure XP beads. The study's own analysis went as follows. Using custom Perl scripts, TCR sequences that encoded the same protein were pooled, out-of-frame sequences were dropped, and the abundance of each clonotype was calculated. TCR sequences supported by only a single read were excluded from analysis. Among the metrics used to describe the repertoires were Shannon entropy, Gini index, clonality, richness, and the frequency of TCRs shared between repertoires. The public sequencing data were trimmed at Q25 with fastp and processed into clonotypes with MiXCR by TCRdb, which kept only in-frame beta chains. One record per CDR3 amino acid sequence lists the most common genes and DNA. The V and J calls were determined by TCRdb, not by the authors. The sample table holds tens of thousands of distinct CDR3 sequences, of which approximately 26% were seen once. The ten top clones hold roughly 6% of the sample.

The data originate from a study of low-dose radiotherapy and immunotherapy resistance in tumors (dated by TCRdb to the early 2020s). For context, the study as a whole: Cohort 1 received 0.5 Gy per fraction every 2 weeks, with a prescribed total PTV dose of 6.5 Gy. Randomization of trial participants into treatment groups was not performed. In Cohort 2, 1 Gy per fraction was delivered every two weeks, for a total of 13 Gy over 26 weeks. Eight patients were included in the translational analysis: three from the first dose cohort and the first five from the second dose cohort. Starting on cycle 1 day 1, patients took 300 mg of aspirin by mouth once daily for four cycles. Nivolumab was administered intravenously as a 240 mg flat dose every two weeks, and ipilimumab was administered intravenously at 1 mg/kg every six weeks. Cyclophosphamide 200 mg/m2 was administered intravenously every two weeks, one day before each radiation and immunotherapy administration.

The CDR3 runs 16 residues from the cysteine to the phenylalanine. The read is trimmed to its CDR3 DNA, 48 bases read in frame from base 1. V is cut back by 5 bases and J by 8 bases, with 12 bases in the junction unmatched. CDR1 and CDR2 are read off the germline V gene as SGHTA and FQGNSA. Reading the label with the study, this specimen's time point is: before trial treatment. The donors took part in RACIN, a single-arm, phase I, dose-escalation trial that combined nivolumab, ipilimumab, aspirin, low-dose cyclophosphamide and low-dose radiotherapy. Eligible patients had advanced, TIL-negative solid tumors.

Sequenced material: PBMCs, taken before treatment. The clonotype comes from a male donor with prostate cancer. Recombination joined TRBV7-2 with TRBJ2-1; 10 nucleotides in the junction match TRBD1. The CDR3 protein sequence reads: CASSRTSGTGVDEQFF. At the DNA level, the sequence is TGTGCCAGCAGCCGTACCTCCGGGACAGGGGTAGATGAGCAGTTCTTC.